These 9 T cell receptor beta chains share one sample of origin, sequenced in a study of blood T cell repertoires in COVID-19. TCRdb's copy holds only in-frame clones and misses some; the assay was immunoSEQ multiplex PCR. The repertoire holds around 250,000 clones, with approximately 82% as singletons. Input material: PBMCs or T cells enriched from blood (not recorded which). Receptors were obtained from a man aged 40-49 years who had been exposed to COVID-19.

This clone was counted between two and nine times. This chain's CDR3 is CASAMGGRREETQYF. DNA of the CDR3: TGCGCCAGCGCGATGGGCGGGAGGCGAGAAGAGACCCAGTACTTC. The rearrangement links TRBV5-1 to TRBJ2-5; 8 nucleotides match TRBD2. Germline CDR1 and CDR2: SGHRS and YFSETQ. CDR3 length: 15 residues. V gave up 7 bases and J gave up 3 bases; unmatched junction bases: 11.

The V and J genes are TRBV5-1 and TRBJ1-6, with D maybe TRBD1 (6 bases). The V and J ends lost 6 bases and 6 bases respectively, with 13 bases between them. Germline values: CDR1 SGHRS, CDR2 YFSETQ. This CDR3 is 14 amino acids long. For the CDR3, the DNA is TGCGCCAGCACCCGGGACATCGGTAATTCACCCCTCCACTTT. It yields the protein CASTRDIGNSPLHF.

The CDR3 reads CASSTTGKRQPQHF. In DNA form, the CDR3 reads TGTGCCAGCAGTACGACAGGGAAGAGGCAGCCCCAGCATTTT. The chain combines TRBV6-5 with TRBJ1-5, with TRBD1 matching over 7 bases. The trim removed 5 bases at V and 7 bases at J, leaving 8 bases unmatched. Per germline, CDR1 MNHEY and CDR2 SVGAGI. This CDR3 region has 14 residues.

This clone was detected a few times. The V gene is TRBV6-6, the J gene TRBJ2-1, with 11 bases matching TRBD2. The CDR3 is 15 residues long. V was clipped by 7 bases and J by 2 bases; unmatched bases: 4. In germline, CDR1 is MNHNY, CDR2 SVGAGI (reference sequence). CDR3 DNA sequence: TGTGCCAGCACCAAGGGACTAGCGGCCTACAATGAGCAGTTCTTC. Protein sequence: CASTKGLAAYNEQFF.

J is TRBJ2-6 and V is TRBV5-4; perhaps TRBD1 as D (5 bases). This CDR3 region has 16 residues. Trimming cost V 4 bases and J 0 bases, with 11 bases left between them. From germline, CDR1 is SGHNT and CDR2 YYREEE (reference sequence). The CDR3 reads CASSPKQVSGANVLTF. CDR3 coding DNA: TGTGCCAGCAGCCCTAAACAGGTCTCTGGGGCCAACGTCCTGACTTTC. Supplemented by reference TRBV5-4 and TRBJ2-6, the full variable domain reads ETGVTQSPTHLIKTRGQQVTLRCSSQSGHNTVSWYQQALGQGPQFIFQYYREEENGRGNFPPRFSGLQFPNYSSELNVNALELDDSALYLCASSPKQVSGANVLTFGAGSRLTVL.

The chain carries TRBV7-3 and TRBJ1-1, with 8 bases aligning to TRBD1. With 7 bases clipped from V and 7 bases from J, the junction kept 8 bases outside the gene matches. The CDR3 runs 13 residues. Germline assignment: CDR1 SGHTA and CDR2 FQGTGA. The CDR3, as DNA: TGTGCCAGCAAAGACAGGGGAAAGGGTGAAGCTTTCTTT. Protein product: CASKDRGKGEAFF.

This clone was found once. This chain uses TRBV7-9 with TRBJ2-3; 7 bases align to TRBD2. V shed 2 bases and J 6 bases; nucleotides not matched to a gene: 5. The CDR3 spans 14 residues. The germline V gene has CDR1 SEHNR and CDR2 FQNEAQ (reference sequence). The CDR3 coding sequence is TGTGCCAGCAGCTTAAGACTAGCAGACGATACGCAGTATTTT. Its translation is CASSLRLADDTQYF.

The gene calls are TRBV5-1 and TRBJ2-4, with D perhaps TRBD2 (5 bases). Trimming took 4 bases from V and 3 from J, leaving 14 bases between them. Germline CDR1 reads SGHRS; CDR2 reads YFSETQ. This CDR3 has 15 residues. In DNA form, the CDR3 reads TGCGCCAGCAGCGAGGGAGTTCGGAGCAAAAACATTCAGTACTTC. This gives the protein CASSEGVRSKNIQYF. Full variable domain (remainder filled in from reference TRBV5-1 and TRBJ2-4): KAGVTQTPRYLIKTRGQQVTLSCSPISGHRSVSWYQQTPGQGLQFLFEYFSETQRNKGNFPGRFSGRQFSNSRSEMNVSTLELGDSALYLCASSEGVRSKNIQYFGAGTRLSVL.

V usage is TRBV19 and J usage is TRBJ2-1; the match to TRBD2 covers 7 bases. Trimming at V came to 5 bases and at J to 10 bases, leaving 17 bases not matched to a gene. CDR3 length: 16 residues. CDR1 LNHDA and CDR2 SQIVND come from the germline V gene (reference sequence). CDR3 bases: TGTGCCAGTAGTCTAGGTTGGCCGAGCGGGAAGCGAGAGCAGTTCTTC. It yields the protein CASSLGWPSGKREQFF.